This TCR beta chain derives from a study of vaccination and CD4 T cells after COVID-19 (dated by TCRdb to about 2022). A note on the overall study: Convalescent patients had a positive SARS-CoV-2 result on nasal swab PCR, and of these patients, nine had mild disease and one had severe disease. The convalescent cohort comprised six males and four females, including two Hispanic individuals, seven Caucasians, two Asians and one multiracial person. Participants got two doses of the Pfizer-BioNTech BNT162b2 vaccine (n=8) or two doses of the Moderna mRNA-1273 vaccine (n=2). Post-COVID blood samples were collected from convalescent patients a median of roughly 100 days after diagnosis, with a range of roughly 30 to 170 days. Post-vaccine blood samples were collected a median of about 66 days after the second vaccine dose, ranging from roughly 14 to 241 days. For stimulating the cultures, overlapping spike peptide pools were used, derived from SARS-CoV-2 as well as from the common cold coronaviruses HCoV-NL63, HCoV-OC43 and HCoV-229E. Control cultures received a CEFX viral epitope pool as the positive control, an HIV-1 Nef peptide pool as the negative control, or no peptide. In approximately eleven COVID-19 convalescent patients and 4 infection-naive healthy vaccine recipients, the spike-specific CD4+ TCR repertoire before mRNA vaccination was compared with the repertoire after mRNA vaccination. Overall study outcomes, separate from this receptor: The number of convalescent patients in the study was relatively small, and the study did not examine early timepoints following natural infection. An increase in the median number of SARS-CoV-2-reactive clonotypes from 21 after infection to 38 after vaccination was observed, but the change was not found to be significant. Among the post-vaccine SARS-CoV-2-reactive clones in convalescent patients, a median approximately 90% showed up only after vaccination, which suggests vaccine-specific priming. Of the vaccine-specific clones found in convalescent patients, nearly all (304 of 307) were mono-reactive for SARS-CoV-2 spike instead of being cross-reactive with common cold coronaviruses.

The sample's treatment or condition, from its label and the paper: approximately 9-day PBMC culture with coronavirus spike peptide pools or control peptides (ViraFEST assay). The ViraFEST assay, used in the study, expanded antigen-specific T cells with peptide pools and then identified the expanded clonotypes through TCR sequencing. The convalescent patients' positive SARS-CoV-2 PCR tests were from March to December 2020, which was before the Alpha, Beta and Delta variants emerged in the United States. Each well held some 2 million PBMCs cultured in IMDM containing roughly 5% human AB serum and approximately 9.4 IU/ml IL-2, with 8.5 to 10 ug/ml peptide pools added. Half of the culture medium was replaced with fresh IL-2-containing medium on days 3 and 7. After approximately 11 days of culture, CD4+ T cells were isolated by negative selection with the EasySep CD4+ T cell isolation kit. Ficoll-Paque Plus gradient centrifugation was used to isolate PBMCs from whole blood, and the isolated PBMCs were then either used fresh or cryopreserved at -140C. Culture conditions were generally each tested in triplicate wells.

Comments on this clonotype: Its antigen is currently not known. No base qualities exist here, and no much larger clone lies one base off it.

The CDR3 holds 13 amino acids from the cysteine to the phenylalanine. Only the CDR3 DNA is retained, 39 bases long and in frame from the first base. V and J are trimmed by 9 bases and 8 bases, and the gene matches miss 11 bases of the junction. For CDR1 and CDR2, the germline V gene lists MDHEN and SYDVKM. Libraries were built with PCR. At the Johns Hopkins FTIC core, DNA from the cultured CD4+ T cells underwent TCR sequencing with the Oncomine TCR Beta short-read assay. Genomic DNA was extracted from the cultured CD4+ T cells with the QIAamp micro DNA kit. The Oncomine TCR Beta libraries from cultured CD4+ T cells were pooled using unique dual indexes and then sequenced on an Illumina iSeq 100. The paper's data handling went like this. Non-productive sequences were removed, and CDR3s not starting with C, not ending with F or W, or shorter than 7 amino acids were discarded. Antigen-specific clonotypes were identified with the MANAFEST web application by comparing peptide-stimulated wells with reference and other culture wells. An FDR below 0.05, an odds ratio above 5, and a productive frequency above 0.1% in at least two of three replicate wells were required for clones to be considered positive. Cross-reactive clonotypes were defined as significantly expanded in both SARS-CoV-2 spike wells and at least one common cold coronavirus spike condition. CDR3 homology was assessed with Levenshtein distances (stringdist) and unrooted phylogenetic trees (ape) in R version 3.6.1. TCRdb trimmed public reads at Q25 via fastp, called clones via MiXCR and kept in-frame beta chains. Identical CDR3 protein sequences are pooled into one entry, listed with their most common genes and DNA. TCRdb, not the original authors, processed these V and J calls. The sample records around 11,000 distinct CDR3 sequences, approximately 40% of which are singletons. Around 10% of the sample belongs to the ten largest clones.

This sequence uses TRBV28 and TRBJ1-2, with 8 central nucleotides matching TRBD1. This sequence was found in a human donor who had recovered from COVID-19. The specimen was CD4+ T cells from blood, cultured in vitro, collected after SARS-CoV-2 vaccination. CDR3 loop: CASVFGTGYGYTF. At the DNA level, the sequence is TGTGCCAGTGTATTTGGGACAGGCTACGGCTACACCTTC.